This is a list of T cell receptor beta chains from one sample in a study of shared clonotypes between healthy human individuals. The protocol was immunoSEQ multiplex PCR, while the TCRdb copy is restricted to in-frame clones and leaves out a portion. Of about 1 million clones listed, 70% to 80% are singletons. The sequenced sample was memory CD4+ T cells sorted from blood. The receptor source for this set is a man between 18 and 35 years old in good health. CDR3s include the opening cysteine and the closing phenylalanine or tryptophan. Fields, in order: J gene, D gene, V gene, clone size, CDR3 protein, CDR3 DNA. The D gene is left open where the match is weak. The size of a clone is reported for some rows only, either as once, few or many, or as a class for expanded clones.

TRBJ2-4,.,TRBV7-8,.,CASSSSQEAKNIQYF,TGTGCCAGCAGCTCTAGCCAAGAAGCCAAAAACATTCAGTACTTC
TRBJ1-2,.,TRBV18,.,CASSALVGQNYGYTF,TGTGCCAGCTCAGCCCTTGTTGGACAGAACTATGGCTACACCTTC
TRBJ2-7,TRBD1,TRBV15,.,CATSRTPGQRSYEQYF,TGTGCCACCAGCAGAACTCCGGGACAGCGGTCCTACGAGCAGTACTTC
TRBJ2-5,TRBD2,TRBV19,.,CASSMSGGERKTQYF,TGTGCCAGTAGTATGAGTGGGGGGGAGCGGAAGACCCAGTACTTC
TRBJ2-7,TRBD1,TRBV29-1,.,CSAGGQGSYEQYF,TGCAGCGCCGGGGGACAGGGCTCTTACGAGCAGTACTTC
TRBJ1-1,TRBD1,TRBV6-5,.,CASSRQGLAFF,TGTGCCAGCAGTCGACAGGGGCTGGCTTTCTTT
TRBJ2-6,TRBD1,TRBV14,once,CASSPGQRVANVLTF,TGTGCCAGCAGCCCGGGACAGAGGGTTGCCAACGTCCTGACTTTC
TRBJ1-4,TRBD1,TRBV5-4,.,CASSFGQGANEKLFF,TGTGCCAGCAGTTTTGGACAGGGCGCTAATGAAAAACTGTTTTTT
TRBJ1-1,.,TRBV30,few,CAWSATSRTPSKF,TGTGCCTGGAGCGCTACGTCAAGGACACCCTCGAAATTT
TRBJ2-7,TRBD2,TRBV6-1,.,CASRNYLAGLYEQYF,TGTGCCAGCAGGAACTACCTAGCGGGGTTGTACGAGCAGTACTTC
TRBJ2-5,TRBD1,TRBV27,few,CASSTGGRQETQYF,TGTGCCAGCAGCACAGGGGGCCGACAAGAGACCCAGTACTTC
TRBJ1-2,.,TRBV6-6,few,CASSSGGGQSYTF,TGTGCCAGCTCCTCAGGCGGGGGGCAGAGCTACACCTTC
TRBJ2-7,TRBD1,TRBV27,.,CASSPAGQAYEQYF,TGTGCCAGCAGTCCTGCGGGACAGGCCTACGAGCAGTACTTC
TRBJ1-2,.,TRBV2,.,CASSEPTRNGYTF,TGTGCCAGCAGTGAACCGACAAGAAATGGCTACACCTTC
TRBJ1-6,.,TRBV13,few,CASSLGQGGGSPLHF,TGTGCCAGCAGCTTAGGGCAGGGCGGTGGTTCACCCCTCCACTTT
TRBJ1-2,.,TRBV30,.,CAWSDPGRSNYGYTF,TGTGCCTGGAGTGACCCTGGACGGAGTAACTATGGCTACACCTTC
TRBJ2-2,.,TRBV7-9,.,CASSLVSGLSGNTGELFF,TGTGCCAGCAGCTTAGTTTCCGGCCTGAGCGGGAACACCGGGGAGCTGTTTTTT
TRBJ2-7,.,TRBV25-1,.,CASSEWEYEQYF,TGTGCCAGCAGTGAATGGGAGTACGAGCAGTACTTC
TRBJ2-5,.,TRBV10-3,.,CAISESLLGDSVQETQYF,TGTGCCATCAGTGAGTCGTTACTCGGCGACTCCGTCCAAGAGACCCAGTACTTC
TRBJ2-3,TRBD2,TRBV19,.,CASSILAGGSTDTQYF,TGTGCCAGTAGTATCTTAGCGGGAGGAAGCACAGATACGCAGTATTTT
TRBJ2-4,.,TRBV5-1,many,CASSIGQTKNIQYF,TGCGCCAGCAGCATTGGACAGACCAAAAACATTCAGTACTTC
TRBJ1-4,.,TRBV7-8,.,CASSRYTHEKLFF,TGTGCCAGCAGCCGTTACACCCACGAAAAACTGTTTTTT
TRBJ2-4,.,TRBV7-2,.,CASSLGPGLAKNIQYF,TGTGCCAGCAGCTTAGGGCCGGGACTAGCCAAAAACATTCAGTACTTC
TRBJ1-1,.,TRBV6-1,.,CASSELQGPMNTEAFF,TGTGCCAGCAGTGAACTTCAGGGGCCGATGAACACTGAAGCTTTCTTT
TRBJ1-6,.,TRBV9,.,CASSVDRVGSPLHF,TGTGCCAGCAGCGTAGACAGGGTGGGATCACCCCTCCACTTT
TRBJ1-4,.,TRBV28,once,CASRGPLVNEKLFF,TGTGCCAGCAGAGGGCCTTTAGTGAATGAAAAACTGTTTTTT
TRBJ2-2,TRBD1,TRBV7-3,.,CASRGTGNTGELFF,TGTGCCAGCAGGGGGACAGGGAACACCGGGGAGCTGTTTTTT
TRBJ1-5,.,TRBV6-5,.,CASSLGTGYSLQPQHF,TGTGCCAGCAGTTTGGGCACAGGATATTCTCTCCAGCCCCAGCATTTT
TRBJ2-1,.,TRBV6-5,once,CASSPGLSYNEQFF,TGTGCCAGCAGTCCCGGACTCAGCTACAATGAGCAGTTCTTC
TRBJ2-3,.,TRBV5-1,.,CASSLSSLLPQYF,TGCGCCAGCAGCTTGTCGTCCCTTCTTCCGCAGTATTTT
TRBJ1-3,.,TRBV2,.,CASSGQESSGNTIYF,TGTGCCAGCAGTGGACAGGAATCCTCTGGAAACACCATATATTTT
TRBJ2-1,.,TRBV11-2,.,CASSLSTGPQHNEQFF,TGTGCCAGCAGCTTATCCACAGGGCCACAGCACAATGAGCAGTTCTTC